This T cell receptor (beta chain) was captured by sequencing in a study of siplizumab effects on memory and regulatory T cells. General study results and limits: In siplizumab cultures, the suppressive function of proliferating Tregs remained unconfirmed.

V was clipped by 0 bases and J by 6 bases; unmatched bases: 8. The CDR3 is 16 residues long. Germline CDR1 and CDR2: PRHDT and FYEKMQ (reference sequence). In this sample, this clone turned up a few times. Its antigen is as yet unknown. Per individual sample, around 9.1 x 10^4 TCR templates were assayed. Profiled with immunoSEQ multiplex PCR; TCRdb holds only in-frame clones, not every one. The sample includes some 80,000 clones, about 95% seen only once; the top ten take approximately 17%. Sequenced sample: CD8+ T cells sorted from blood. The sequence was collected from a human donor in good health. V usage is TRBV13 and J usage is TRBJ1-1, with 9 bases that match TRBD1. CDR3 sequence (DNA): TGTGCCAGCAGCTTAGGGCCTAAAGGGACAGGGCCTGAAGCTTTCTTT. It encodes CASSLGPKGTGPEAFF.